A single sample is the source of the 23 T cell receptor beta chains below, sequenced in a study of blood T cell repertoires in COVID-19. The repertoire was sequenced with immunoSEQ multiplex PCR; TCRdb's copy has only in-frame clones and lacks some. The sample has approximately 180,000 clones, 85% to 90% seen once; the top ten hold about 2.1%. The sample taken for sequencing was PBMCs or T cells enriched from blood (not recorded which). These receptors were obtained from a woman aged 40 to 55 with acute COVID-19.

In DNA form, the CDR3 reads TGTGCCAGCAGCTTGCGTTTTGGCGGGTGGGAGACCCAGTACTTC. Its protein is CASSLRFGGWETQYF. J is TRBJ2-5 and V is TRBV5-6, with D perhaps TRBD2 (5 bases). CDR3 length: 15 residues. V gave up 1 base and J gave up 5 bases, with 15 bases separating them. From germline, CDR1 is SGHDT and CDR2 YYEEEE. Looking up the rest from reference TRBV5-6 and TRBJ2-5 gives the full variable domain: DAGVTQSPTHLIKTRGQQVTLRCSPKSGHDTVSWYQQALGQGPQFIFQYYEEEERQRGNFPDRFSGHQFPNYSSELNVNALLLGDSALYLCASSLRFGGWETQYFGPGTRLLVL.

The DNA for the CDR3 is TGTGCCAGCAGGACACCGGTAGGGGGGGGACAAGAGACCCAGTACTTC. Residues: CASRTPVGGGQETQYF. The J gene is TRBJ2-5, the V gene TRBV28, with D perhaps TRBD2 (7 bases). CDR1 and CDR2 (germline): MDHEN, SYDVKM. Trimming pared 6 bases from V and 2 bases from J, leaving 19 bases between. The CDR3 is made up of 16 amino acids.

The chain employs TRBV2 and TRBJ1-2; a possible D gene is TRBD1 (6 bases). The CDR3 has 18 amino acids. Trimming pared 2 bases from V and 3 bases from J, leaving 22 bases between. Germline V gene sequence: CDR1 SNHLY, CDR2 FYNNEI. The CDR3, as DNA: TGTGCCAGCAGTGAAAGGGGGGGGCCGAGTTTGAGGCACTATGGCTACACCTTC. Translated, it gives CASSERGGPSLRHYGYTF. The full variable domain, completed using reference TRBV2 and TRBJ1-2, is EPEVTQTPSHQVTQMGQEVILRCVPISNHLYFYWYRQILGQKVEFLVSFYNNEISEKSEIFDDQFSVERPDGSNFTLKIRSTKLEDSAMYFCASSERGGPSLRHYGYTFGSGTRLTVV.

This clone was counted between two and nine times. The chain couples TRBV2 to TRBJ1-3; D perhaps matches TRBD1 (5 bases). CDR3 length: 13 amino acids. The V end lost 5 bases, the J end lost 3 bases, and 8 bases lay between the germline ends. Germline loops: CDR1 SNHLY, CDR2 FYNNEI. CDR3 region: CASSQGLGNTIYF. The CDR3 DNA reads as TGTGCCAGCAGTCAGGGACTTGGAAACACCATATATTTT.

The rearrangement links TRBV29-1 to TRBJ2-2; D unclear. Germline loops: CDR1 SQVTM, CDR2 ANQGSEA. This CDR3 has 13 residues. V lost 7 bases to trimming and J lost 6 bases, with 15 bases between them. The CDR3, as DNA: TGCAGCGGTAGGCAGAGTGGAGCCGGGGAGCTGTTTTTT. The encoded protein is CSGRQSGAGELFF.

V and J are TRBV11-1 and TRBJ1-2; D gene ambiguous. Per the germline V gene, CDR1 is SGHAT and CDR2 is FQDESV (reference sequence). This CDR3 is 14 amino acids long. The V end lost 5 bases, the J end lost 0 bases, and 10 bases lay between the germline ends. CDR3 protein: CASSLGRANYGYTF. DNA of the CDR3: TGTGCCAGCAGCCTAGGGAGAGCTAACTATGGCTACACCTTC.

The rearrangement links TRBV4-1 to TRBJ2-1, with D perhaps matching TRBD1 (6 bases). The CDR3 extends over 13 amino acids. Deletions cut 4 bases from V and 8 bases from J, with 12 bases between. Per the germline V gene, CDR1 is MGHRA and CDR2 is YSYEKL. The CDR3 coding sequence is TGCGCCAGCAGCCTTAGATCAGGGGATGAGCAGTTCTTC. It encodes CASSLRSGDEQFF.

The rearrangement joins TRBV6-2 or TRBV6-3 to TRBJ2-3; tentative D call: TRBD2 (6 bases). Germline lookup yields CDR1 MNHEY and CDR2 SVGEGT. V lost 2 bases and J lost 1, with 22 bases in between. The CDR3 sequence is 19 residues long. As DNA, the CDR3 is TGTGCCAGCAGTTACCCCCGGGGTAGCGGAGTCATGGGCACAGATACGCAGTATTTT. The encoded protein is CASSYPRGSGVMGTDTQYF.

On this clone: One junction end disagrees with the germline gene, perhaps due to a read error. The chain employs TRBV4-1 and TRBJ2-7; 7 bases are shared with TRBD1. There are 14 residues in the CDR3. CDR1 and CDR2 from the germline V gene are MGHRA and YSYEKL. This chain's CDR3 is CASSHPGQSFEQYF. For the CDR3, the DNA is TGCGCCAGCAGCCACCCGGGACAGTCCTTCGAGCAGTACTTC.

The chain carries TRBV7-3 and TRBJ2-5, with D perhaps TRBD1 (6 bases). In germline, CDR1 is SGHTA, CDR2 FQGTGA. The CDR3 consists of 12 residues. V was cut by 5 bases and J by 5 bases, with 9 bases left in between. The CDR3, as DNA: TGTGCCAGCAGCCCGAGGGGGGAGACCCAGTACTTC. Its protein product is CASSPRGETQYF.

The sample holds one count of this clone. The chain joins TRBV7-6 to TRBJ2-5; unclear D gene. This CDR3 has 10 amino acids. V was pared by 8 bases and J by 3 bases, with 4 bases between. Looked up from germline, CDR1 is SGHVS and CDR2 is FNYEAQ. CDR3 in DNA: TGTGCCAGCGGAGAAGAGACCCAGTACTTC. It specifies CASGEETQYF.

The chain is built from TRBV30 and TRBJ2-1; a possible D gene is TRBD2 (6 bases). The germline CDR1 and CDR2 sequences are GTSNPN and SVGIG (reference sequence). There are 13 residues in the CDR3. Trimming left V 0 bases short and J 7 bases short, with 10 bases between. This CDR3 is CAWSVWAGNEQFF. In nucleotides, the CDR3 is TGTGCCTGGAGTGTATGGGCGGGGAATGAGCAGTTCTTC.

The chain joins TRBV5-6 to TRBJ2-1; TRBD2 might be the D (5 bases). Germline V CDR1 and CDR2: SGHDT, YYEEEE. V shed 4 bases and J shed 9 bases, with 11 bases lying between them. The CDR3 extends over 12 amino acids. The CDR3 sequence: CASSLTRGEQFF. DNA for the CDR3: TGTGCCAGCAGCCTCACTCGGGGTGAGCAGTTCTTC.

This chain uses TRBV28 with TRBJ2-7; D is uncertain. Trimming took off 1 base at V and 0 bases at J, with 10 bases between the two ends. Germline V lookup: CDR1 MDHEN, CDR2 SYDVKM. The CDR3 loop spans 15 amino acids. The CDR3 nucleotides are TGTGCCAGCAGTTTATCGCGATTTAACTCCTACGAGCAGTACTTC. Its translation: CASSLSRFNSYEQYF.

The J gene is TRBJ2-5, the V gene TRBV5-1, with D perhaps TRBD2 (5 bases). The CDR3 is 15 residues long. The germline CDR1 and CDR2 sequences are SGHRS and YFSETQ. V shed 5 bases and J shed 1 base, with 15 bases lying between them. This CDR3 reads CASSQFGESQETQYF. The CDR3 nucleotides are TGCGCCAGCAGTCAGTTCGGGGAGTCCCAAGAGACCCAGTACTTC.

The gene calls are TRBV28 and TRBJ2-7, with 9 bases matching TRBD2. The CDR3 spans 16 residues. Trimming cost V 3 bases and J 4 bases; bases outside gene matches: 10. CDR1 and CDR2 (germline): MDHEN, SYDVKM. CDR3 bases: TGTGCCAGCAGTTTCCGCGGGGTAGCGGGGGATTACGAGCAGTACTTC. Translation: CASSFRGVAGDYEQYF.

This sequence joins TRBV2 and TRBJ2-7, with D unresolved. This CDR3 spans 12 amino acids. Germline V gene data show CDR1 as SNHLY and CDR2 as FYNNEI. V lost 3 bases and J 3 bases, leaving 6 bases between the germline ends. CDR3: CASSESSYEQYF. CDR3 nucleotide sequence: TGTGCCAGCAGTGAGTCCAGCTACGAGCAGTACTTC. Full variable domain (missing parts from reference TRBV2 and TRBJ2-7): EPEVTQTPSHQVTQMGQEVILRCVPISNHLYFYWYRQILGQKVEFLVSFYNNEISEKSEIFDDQFSVERPDGSNFTLKIRSTKLEDSAMYFCASSESSYEQYFGPGTRLTVT.

The CDR3 region is CSAEGDSGAGELFF. The DNA for the CDR3 is TGCAGCGCGGAGGGAGACAGCGGGGCCGGGGAGCTGTTTTTT. The chain joins TRBV29-1 to TRBJ2-2; the match to TRBD2 covers 7 bases. V dropped 7 bases and J dropped 6; count of bases not matched to a gene: 11. The CDR3 extends over 14 amino acids. The germline V gene has CDR1 SQVTM and CDR2 ANQGSEA.

This clone appeared once. The chain combines TRBV12-5 with TRBJ2-3; D is perhaps TRBD2 (6 bases). CDR1 LGHNT and CDR2 FRNRAP come from the germline V gene. V was shortened by 1 base and J by 6 bases, with 11 bases between the two germline ends. The CDR3 runs 14 residues. CDR3 nucleotide sequence: TGTGCTAGTGGTTTGGAAGGGAGGTCGGATACGCAGTATTTT. Its translation is CASGLEGRSDTQYF.

This clone has only one observation. V gene TRBV5-1 combines with J gene TRBJ2-7; TRBD2 aligns across 7 bases. Germline V gene lookup returns CDR1 SGHRS and CDR2 YFSETQ. The CDR3 consists of 15 residues. V was clipped by 2 bases and J by 2 bases; unmatched bases: 7. The CDR3 coding sequence is TGCGCCAGCAGCTTTGGGGCGGGGGTACCCTACGAGCAGTACTTC. It codes for CASSFGAGVPYEQYF.

This clone was seen just once. The chain combines TRBV5-1 with TRBJ2-7; perhaps TRBD1 as D (6 bases). CDR1 is SGHRS and CDR2 is YFSETQ in the germline V gene. The CDR3 length is 14 residues. V dropped 4 bases and J dropped 0 bases, with 11 bases sitting between them. The CDR3 is CASSPDSSSYEQYF. The CDR3 nucleotides are TGCGCCAGCAGCCCGGACAGCTCCTCCTACGAGCAGTACTTC.

The chain uses TRBV27 and TRBJ2-3; D gene ambiguous. V lost 5 bases and J 2 bases, leaving 11 bases between the germline ends. The CDR3 extends over 14 amino acids. CDR1 and CDR2 (germline): MNHEY, SMNVEV (reference sequence). The CDR3 spells CASSTERITDTQYF. The CDR3, as DNA: TGTGCCAGCAGTACGGAGCGTATCACAGATACGCAGTATTTT.

The CDR3 DNA reads TGTGCCAGTAGCCCGGGGACAGGGGCGGGGGAGACCCAGTACTTC. Its protein product is CASSPGTGAGETQYF. This chain joins TRBV19 and TRBJ2-5; 10 bases agree with TRBD1. The CDR3 sequence is 15 residues long. After removal of 6 bases from V and 5 bases from J, the junction contained 9 bases not matched to a gene. Germline V lookup: CDR1 LNHDA, CDR2 SQIVND (reference sequence). The whole variable domain, filled in from reference TRBV19 and TRBJ2-5, reads DGGITQSPKYLFRKEGQNVTLSCEQNLNHDAMYWYRQDPGQGLRLIYYSQIVNDFQKGDIAEGYSVSREKKESFPLTVTSAQKNPTAFYLCASSPGTGAGETQYFGPGTRLLVL.